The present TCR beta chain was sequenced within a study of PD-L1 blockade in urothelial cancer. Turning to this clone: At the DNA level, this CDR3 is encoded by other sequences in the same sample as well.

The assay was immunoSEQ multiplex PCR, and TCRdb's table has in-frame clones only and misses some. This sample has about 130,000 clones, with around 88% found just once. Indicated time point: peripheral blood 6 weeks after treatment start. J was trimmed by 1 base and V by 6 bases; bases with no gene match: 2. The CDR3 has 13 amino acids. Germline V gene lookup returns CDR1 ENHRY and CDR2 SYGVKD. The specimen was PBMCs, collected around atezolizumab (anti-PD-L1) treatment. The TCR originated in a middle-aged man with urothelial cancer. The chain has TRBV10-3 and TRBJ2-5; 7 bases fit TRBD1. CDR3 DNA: TGTGCCATCAGCCGACAGGGCCAAGAGACCCAGTACTTC. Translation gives CAISRQGQETQYF.